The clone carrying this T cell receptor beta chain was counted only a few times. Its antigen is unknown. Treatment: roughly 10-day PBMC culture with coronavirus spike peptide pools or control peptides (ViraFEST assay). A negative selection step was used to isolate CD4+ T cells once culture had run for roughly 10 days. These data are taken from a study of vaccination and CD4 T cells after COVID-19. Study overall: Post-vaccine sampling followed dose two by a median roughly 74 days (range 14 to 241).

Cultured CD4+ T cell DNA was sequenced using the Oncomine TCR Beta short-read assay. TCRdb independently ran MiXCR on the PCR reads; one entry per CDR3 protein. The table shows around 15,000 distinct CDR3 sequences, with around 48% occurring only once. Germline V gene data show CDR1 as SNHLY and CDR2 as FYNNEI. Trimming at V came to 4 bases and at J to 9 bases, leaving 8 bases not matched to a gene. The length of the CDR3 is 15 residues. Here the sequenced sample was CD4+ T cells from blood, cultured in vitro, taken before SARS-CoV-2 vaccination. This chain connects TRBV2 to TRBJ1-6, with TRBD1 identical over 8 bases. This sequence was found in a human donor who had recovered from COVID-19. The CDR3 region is CASSVNTGGVSPLHF. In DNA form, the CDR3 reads TGTGCCAGCAGTGTGAACACAGGGGGAGTTTCACCCCTCCACTTT.